This TCR beta chain was obtained from a study of T cells in Graves' hyperthyroidism and ophthalmopathy. Germline assignment: CDR1 KGHDR and CDR2 SFDVKD. The V gene lost 6 bases and the J gene lost 8 bases, with 18 bases spanning the gap. The CDR3 runs to 14 residues. Amplified regions were TCR beta CDR3 sequences from RNA transcripts. The TCR CDR3 first-round RT-PCR relied on the HTBI primer set. MiXCR was run by TCRdb on the multiplex PCR reads, yielding one entry per CDR3 protein. The table lists approximately 500,000 distinct CDR3 sequences, around 42% of them singletons, with about 7.8% in the top ten.

The chain has TRBV24-1 and TRBJ1-1; a weak D match, TRBD1 (5 bases). The clonotype originates from a woman under 30 with Graves' hyperthyroidism. The sample consisted of peripheral blood or thyroid tissue (not recorded which). CDR3 amino acids: CATSSMWDPGEAFF. CDR3 nucleotide sequence: TGTGCCACCAGTAGTATGTGGGACCCGGGAGAAGCTTTCTTT.